This record concerns one T cell receptor (beta chain) sequence. No antigen is known for it. The input lacks base qualities; no much larger clone sits a single base away. This specimen belongs to a study of blood T cell repertoires in COVID-19 (dated by TCRdb to 2019 to 2021). About the study as a whole: Samples covering the acute and convalescent phases of COVID-19 were provided by collaborators in the United States, Italy and Spain. HLA class I and class II types, where available, came from metadata supplied by the sample provider rather than from assay-based typing. A de-identified subject ID, COVID-19 status, age in years and sex were almost always included in the sample metadata. The prospective study material was composed of cDNA or gDNA derived from T cells, B-cell-depleted T cells, or PBMCs. Deeply sampled blood TCRbeta repertoires from subjects exposed to, actively infected with, or recovered from COVID-19 were included in the dataset. The repertoires were made available in a free public database intended to serve as a resource for research on the immune response to SARS-CoV-2. The samples were drawn from two sources: the first 160 participants of the ongoing ImmuneRACE study, and approximately 1,300 subjects contributed by 6 global collaborators. Broad study findings and their caveats: Clinical and demographic metadata were provided uncurated, with the amount varying by source and participant.

TCRbeta CDR3 regions were amplified from genomic DNA using the immunoSEQ Assay, a bias-controlled multiplex PCR. The authors' pipeline ran thus. The number of nucleated cells in each sample was estimated by amplification of reference gene primers within the assay. Sequence reads were collapsed and filtered to measure the absolute abundance of every unique TCRbeta CDR3 rearrangement. Productive Simpson clonality was computed per sample as the square root of Simpson's diversity index over productive rearrangements. Entries here come from immuneACCESS through TCRdb and include only in-frame sequences with V and J called. Some clones fail to appear in such tables; in the studies checked, an unresolved V gene covers under half of the shortfall, and the cause of the remainder is unknown. V and J calls and clone size are given by that table; D and trimming were obtained from the DNA. The sample profile shows 150,000 to 200,000 clones; about 85% of them were found once. The ten largest clones add up to 18% of the sample.

At one collaborating source in Seattle, patients were enrolled during active infection and were followed longitudinally through the course of disease. Whole blood was collected in K2EDTA tubes by collaborating institutions according to the institutions' own protocols. For TCRbeta analysis, collaborators shipped samples in one of three forms: frozen whole blood, isolated PBMCs, or DNA extracted from either of those sample types. CDR1 and CDR2 are read off the germline V gene as KGHSY and FQNENV. The V end loses 4 bases and the J end loses 5 bases, and a stretch of 24 bases separates them. The CDR3 has 18 amino acids, counting the end cysteine and phenylalanine. The CDR3 DNA has 54 bases and is translated from base 1.

This sequence originates from a person between 70 and 80 years old with COVID-19, enrolled during active disease. Source material: peripheral blood. The chain was built from TRBV16 and TRBJ1-5; TRBD1 is a weak D gene call, 5 bases matching. CDR3 region: CASSPLIPGRGSYQPQHF. In nucleotide form, the sequence is TGTGCCAGCAGCCCCTTAATCCCGGGACGGGGGAGCTATCAGCCCCAGCATTTT.